The source of this T cell receptor (beta chain) is a study of T cell responses to AZD1222 COVID-19 vaccine. Profiled with immunoSEQ multiplex PCR; TCRdb holds only in-frame clones, not every one. The table includes some 74,000 clones, roughly 90% detected once. This CDR3 is built from 14 residues. Germline CDR1 is MNHEY and CDR2 is SVGAGI. V lost 5 bases and J lost 7, with 15 bases in between. Pooling covered second doses at about 4 or about 12 weeks. Study conclusions and caveats: Spike-specific TCR breadth and depth were elevated following two AZD1222 doses. Only five or six AZD1222 recipients were seropositive at baseline. Clonal diversity was possibly underestimated, and white British individuals and females predominated among donors.

About this clone itself: The antigen remains undetermined. The sample contains more than one DNA sequence encoding this CDR3.

The chain has TRBV6-5 and TRBJ1-5; D may be TRBD1 (6 bases). The sequences come from peripheral blood, collected 28 days after the second AZD1222 dose. The TCR was taken from an adult who received the AZD1222 COVID-19 vaccine. The CDR3 DNA sequence: TGTGCCAGCAGTCTACAGGGCTTCGGGCAGCCCCAGCATTTT. Translating gives CASSLQGFGQPQHF.